The present T cell receptor beta chain was sequenced within a study of shared clonotypes between healthy human individuals. Regarding the study as a whole: Of the naive CD4 clonotypes, roughly 5.2% were shared across several donors.

Assay used: immunoSEQ multiplex PCR; TCRdb lists only in-frame clones, some missing. Of some 2,500,000 clones listed, about nine tenths were seen once; the top ten hold around 0.35%. The CDR3 spans 14 residues. Germline V lookup: CDR1 SGHRS, CDR2 YFSETQ. V dropped 1 base and J dropped 8 bases, with 12 bases sitting between them. Comment on this clone: The antigen remains undetermined.

This TCR came from a man aged 18 to 30 in good health. Some clones in this sample may be carry-over from other donors' samples. The rearrangement links TRBV5-1 to TRBJ1-4, with no clear D. Sequencing input: naive CD4+ T cells from PBMCs. Specified subset: CD45RA+ positively selected. The CDR3 loop is CASSLYSGWEKLFF. The CDR3 DNA reads as TGCGCCAGCAGCTTGTACAGCGGTTGGGAAAAACTGTTTTTT.